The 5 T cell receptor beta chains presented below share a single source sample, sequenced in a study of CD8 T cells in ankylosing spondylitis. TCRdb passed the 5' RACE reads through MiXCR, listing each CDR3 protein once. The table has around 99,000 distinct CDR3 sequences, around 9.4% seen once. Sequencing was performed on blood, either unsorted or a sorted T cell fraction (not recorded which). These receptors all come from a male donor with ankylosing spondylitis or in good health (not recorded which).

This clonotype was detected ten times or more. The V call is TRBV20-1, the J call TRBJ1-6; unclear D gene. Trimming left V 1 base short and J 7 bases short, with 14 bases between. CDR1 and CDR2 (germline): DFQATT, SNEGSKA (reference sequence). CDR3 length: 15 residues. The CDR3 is CSARALAQRNSPLHF. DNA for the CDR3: TGCAGTGCTAGAGCTTTGGCTCAGAGGAATTCACCCCTCCACTTT.

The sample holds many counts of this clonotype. The CDR3 coding sequence is TGTGCCAGCAGCCGTTGGACTAGCGGGGGGCTCGTGTTCAATGAGCAGTTCTTC. It translates to CASSRWTSGGLVFNEQFF. The chain employs TRBV12-3 or TRBV12-4 and TRBJ2-1; 14 bases map to TRBD2. Trimming took 6 bases from V and 6 from J; bases not matched to a gene: 13. The CDR3 loop spans 18 amino acids.

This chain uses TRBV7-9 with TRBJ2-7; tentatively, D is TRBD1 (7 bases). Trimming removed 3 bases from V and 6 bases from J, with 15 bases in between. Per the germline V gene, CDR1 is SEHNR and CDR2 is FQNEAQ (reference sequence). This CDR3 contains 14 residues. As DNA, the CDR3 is TGTGCCAGCAGCTTGGAGGGGGCTTTGGGCGAGCAGTACTTC. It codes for CASSLEGALGEQYF.

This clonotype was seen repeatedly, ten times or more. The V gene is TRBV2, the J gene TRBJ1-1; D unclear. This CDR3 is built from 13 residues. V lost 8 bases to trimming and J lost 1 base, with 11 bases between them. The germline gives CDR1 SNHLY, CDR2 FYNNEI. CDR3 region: CASGIWENTEAFF. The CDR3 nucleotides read TGTGCCAGCGGCATATGGGAGAACACTGAAGCTTTCTTT.

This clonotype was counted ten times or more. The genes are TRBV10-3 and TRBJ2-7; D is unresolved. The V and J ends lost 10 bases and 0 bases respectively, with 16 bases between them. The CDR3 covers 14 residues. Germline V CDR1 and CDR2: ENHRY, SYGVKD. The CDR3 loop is CATGSRNSSYEQYF. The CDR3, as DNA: TGTGCCACCGGCTCAAGAAATAGCTCCTACGAGCAGTACTTC.